Each of the 29 T cell receptor beta chains below was sequenced from the same sample in a study of tumor-infiltrating lymphocytes in primary liver carcinoma. Both blood RNA, taken from unsorted whole blood, and germline DNA were extracted. A primer matching the constant region was used to make TCR beta cDNA from around 550 ng of total RNA. Researchers made the TCR beta libraries by running three nested multiplex PCR rounds with slightly modified ARM-PCR. Primers for the first two PCR rounds were TRBV1-TRBV30 forward primers and a C-beta reverse primer (roughly 10 cycles per round). TCRdb analysed the multiplex PCR reads with MiXCR anew, one entry per CDR3 protein. The sample consists of about 350,000 distinct CDR3 sequences, less than 70% of them appearing once. The sequenced sample consisted of peripheral blood. Receptor source: a man between 35 and 55 years old with primary liver carcinoma and hepatitis B virus infection.

With regard to this clonotype: The CDR3 ends on some other residue instead of the conserved phenylalanine or tryptophan, so this is likely a read error. V gene TRBV29-1 combines with J gene TRBJ2-1; 11 bases match TRBD1. The CDR3 runs 15 residues. CDR1 is SQVTM and CDR2 is ANQGSEA in the germline V gene. The CDR3 region has the DNA TGTAGCGTTGAAAGCCGGGACAGGGGGTATCATGAGCAGTTCCTC. This encodes CSVESRDRGYHEQFL.

With respect to this clonotype: This may be a read error, as it is one base from a much larger clone. The chain recombines TRBV5-1 with TRBJ2-2; 8 bases match TRBD1. In germline, CDR1 is SGHRS, CDR2 YFSETQ. This CDR3 contains 14 residues. Here the CDR3 DNA reads TGCACCAGCAGCCGGGGACAGGTACCCGGGGAGCTGTTTTTT. Amino acid sequence: CTSSRGQVPGELFF.

Comment on this clonotype: An end of the junction differs from the germline gene, which may be a read error. This chain connects TRBV11-2 to TRBJ2-1; TRBD2 aligns across 11 bases. Germline CDR1 reads SGHAT; CDR2 reads FQNNGV. This CDR3 has 15 amino acids. CDR3 in amino acids: CASSPTSGSRREQFF. DNA of the CDR3: TGCGCCAGCAGCCCCACTAGCGGGAGCCGGCGTGAGCAGTTCTTC.

Of note for this clonotype: An end of the junction differs from the germline gene, which may be a read error. The gene calls are TRBV11-2 and TRBJ2-5, with D hard to call. This CDR3 spans 15 amino acids. In germline, CDR1 is SGHAT, CDR2 FQNNGV. Here the CDR3 reads CASSPPLKPAETHYF. The CDR3 nucleotides read TGTGCCAGCAGCCCCCCCCTCAAACCGGCCGAGACCCACTACTTC.

The chain employs TRBV6-1 and TRBJ2-7; the D is unclear. Trimming shortened V by 4 bases and J by 1 base, and 14 bases separated the two germline ends. The CDR3 covers 15 residues. The germline CDR1 and CDR2 sequences are MNHNS and SASEGT. CDR3 nucleotides: TGTGCCAGCAGTGTGAAGGCTCTCTGGTCCTACGAGCAGTACTTC. Its translation is CASSVKALWSYEQYF.

V is TRBV5-4 and J is TRBJ2-3; the match to TRBD2 covers 8 bases. Per germline, CDR1 SGHNT and CDR2 YYREEE (reference sequence). With V trimmed by 6 bases and J by 0 bases, 12 bases remained unmatched. The CDR3 sequence is 17 residues long. The CDR3 protein is CASNPRGGATSTDTQYF. The CDR3 region has the DNA TGTGCCAGCAATCCCCGGGGGGGGGCCACTAGCACAGATACGCAGTATTTT. Drawing the rest from reference TRBV5-4 and TRBJ2-3, the complete variable domain is ETGVTQSPTHLIKTRGQQVTLRCSSQSGHNTVSWYQQALGQGPQFIFQYYREEENGRGNFPPRFSGLQFPNYSSELNVNALELDDSALYLCASNPRGGATSTDTQYFGPGTRLTVL.

There are many counts of this clonotype. This chain uses TRBV10-3 with TRBJ2-3, with 8 bases identical to TRBD2. Germline values: CDR1 ENHRY, CDR2 SYGVKD. The CDR3 contains 15 residues. The trim removed 1 base at V and 3 bases at J, leaving 3 bases unmatched. The CDR3 reads CAISEFSGSTDTQYF. In nucleotides, the CDR3 is TGTGCCATCAGTGAGTTCAGCGGGAGTACAGATACGCAGTATTTT.

A word on this clonotype: A read error may account for a junction end that differs from germline. The chain employs TRBV6-1 and TRBJ2-7; D remains ambiguous. From germline, CDR1 is MNHNS and CDR2 SASEGT. The CDR3 is made up of 13 amino acids. CDR3 DNA: TGTGCCTGCAGTGAAGCTACAGCCCTTAAGGCGTACTTC. This gives the protein CACSEATALKAYF.

Regarding this clonotype: Being one base from a much bigger clone, this may be a read error. The V call is TRBV6-2 or TRBV6-3, the J call TRBJ1-2; D not resolved. Germline-derived CDR1 and CDR2 are MNHEY and SVGEGT. The V end was cut by 8 bases, the J end by 9 bases, with 10 bases between. The CDR3 covers 10 residues. The DNA for the CDR3 is TGTGCCAGCGGTCAAGAGTGCTACACCTTC. Protein: CASGQECYTF.

As for this clonotype: A much larger clone differs by one base, so this may be a read error. The gene calls are TRBV12-3 or TRBV12-4 and TRBJ2-3; 7 bases line up with TRBD2. The CDR3 extends over 15 amino acids. Unmatched junction bases numbered 13, after V lost 10 bases and J lost 3 bases. As DNA, the CDR3 is TGTGCCACCAGAGGCGGGAGAATGCAGACAGATACGCAGTATTTT. It is translated as CATRGGRMQTDTQYF.

This clonotype was observed at least ten times. CDR3 loop: CASSLLAYEQYF. DNA for the CDR3: TGTGCCAGCAGTTTACTAGCGTACGAGCAGTACTTC. The chain employs TRBV6-2 or TRBV6-3 and TRBJ2-7; 7 bases align to TRBD2. Germline trimming cut 4 bases from V and 4 bases from J; bases unmatched to any gene: 1. Germline CDR1 MNHEY, CDR2 SVGEGT. The CDR3 has 12 amino acids.

V usage is TRBV20-1 and J usage is TRBJ2-7, with D possibly TRBD2 on 5 matching bases. V lost 3 bases and J lost 8, with 17 bases in between. The germline V gene encodes CDR1 DFQATT and CDR2 SNEGSKA (reference sequence). The CDR3 covers 13 residues. The CDR3 protein is CSASGVASIKQYF. In DNA form, the CDR3 reads TGCAGTGCTAGCGGGGTGGCTAGCATAAAGCAGTACTTC.

Only one count was recorded for this clonotype. The conserved final phenylalanine or tryptophan is absent from the CDR3, which likely points to a read error. The chain's CDR3 is CASSPGTVHHSNQPQHY. As DNA, the CDR3 is TGTGCCAGCAGCCCGGGGACAGTGCATCATAGCAATCAGCCCCAGCATTAT. The V and J genes are TRBV5-8 and TRBJ1-5; the match to TRBD1 covers 7 bases. With V trimmed by 4 bases and J by 0 bases, 10 bases remained unmatched. The germline V gene has CDR1 SGHTS and CDR2 YDEGEE. The CDR3 runs to 17 residues.

In nucleotides, the CDR3 is TGTGCGAGCTGTCCCCGCCATGGGGGCGTGGAGACCCAGTACTTC. It translates to CASCPRHGGVETQYF. This chain uses TRBV6-5 with TRBJ2-5; weak D call: TRBD1 (6 bases). Germline V gene data show CDR1 as MNHEY and CDR2 as SVGAGI. The CDR3 contains 15 residues.

Concerning this clonotype: A read error may produce the germline difference seen at one junction end. V is TRBV5-1 and J is TRBJ2-1; the match to TRBD2 covers 8 bases. This CDR3 has 15 residues. The germline gives CDR1 SGHRS, CDR2 YFSETQ. As DNA, the CDR3 is TGCGCCAGCAGTCCGGGACTAGGGACCTACAATGAGCAGTTATTC. Translated: CASSPGLGTYNEQLF.

As regards this clonotype: Since a much larger clone is just one base distant, this may be a read error. V usage is TRBV12-3 or TRBV12-4 and J usage is TRBJ2-1; D remains unclear. The CDR3 runs 11 residues. CDR3 coding DNA: TGTGCCATCAGTTCATTAATTGAGCAGTTCTTC. Its protein product is CAISSLIEQFF.

The rearrangement joins TRBV5-1 to TRBJ2-2, with 10 bases fitting TRBD2. V lost 6 bases and J lost 2; bases outside the gene matches: 7. CDR1 is SGHRS and CDR2 is YFSETQ in the germline V gene. This CDR3 is built from 16 residues. CDR3 coding DNA: TGCGCCAGCAAGAGGACTAGCGGCGCAAACACCGGGGAGCTGTTTTTT. It translates to CASKRTSGANTGELFF.

The rearrangement uses TRBV7-9 and TRBJ1-4; D gene ambiguous. CDR3 size: 11 residues. The germline V gene has CDR1 SEHNR and CDR2 FQNEAQ (reference sequence). Between the trimmed V and J ends, which lost 8 bases and 8 bases, there was a span of 9 bases. The CDR3 is CASGVREKLFF. The CDR3, as DNA: TGTGCCAGCGGGGTTCGCGAAAAACTGTTTTTT. Together with reference TRBV7-9 and TRBJ1-4, the CDR3 gives the full variable domain: DTGVSQNPRHKITKRGQNVTFRCDPISEHNRLYWYRQTLGQGPEFLTYFQNEAQLEKSRLLSDRFSAERPKGSFSTLEIQRTEQGDSAMYLCASGVREKLFFGSGTQLSVL.

CDR3 in DNA: TGTGCCAGCAGCACAGATACGAAAGAGACCCAGTTCTTC. This gives the protein CASSTDTKETQFF. The rearrangement links TRBV6-1 to TRBJ2-1, with D unresolved. Germline V gene data show CDR1 as MNHNS and CDR2 as SASEGT. This CDR3 region has 13 residues. V was cut by 6 bases and J by 13 bases, with 19 bases left in between.

As concerns this clonotype: Because it lacks the conserved phenylalanine or tryptophan at the end, this CDR3 is likely a read error. No DNA is shown, since the ends of the CDR3 on it are uncertain; the CDR3 is the one TCRdb lists. The J gene is TRBJ1-1, the V gene TRBV11-2; TRBD1 reflects the table's D call only, with no check against the DNA. Inclusive of both ends, the CDR3 amounts to 16 amino acids. Per the germline V gene, CDR1 is SGHAT and CDR2 is FQNNGV. CDR3 loop: CASSRGAQGFGTEASI.

On this clonotype itself: A junction boundary mismatches the germline segment, possibly from a read error. The chain employs TRBV29-1 and TRBJ2-1; tentative D call: TRBD2 (5 bases). The germline V gene has CDR1 SQVTM and CDR2 ANQGSEA. The CDR3 extends over 14 amino acids. The DNA of the CDR3 is TGCAGTGTTGAAGCGGACCGCCGCTACAATGAGCAGTTCTTC. Translation: CSVEADRRYNEQFF.

Comments on this clonotype: Lacking the conserved final phenylalanine or tryptophan, this CDR3 likely reflects a read error. This rearrangement joins TRBV11-1 to TRBJ2-1; no definite D call. This CDR3 has 12 residues. CDR1 and CDR2 from the germline V gene are SGHAT and FQDESV (reference sequence). The CDR3 protein is CDSSLSALEQFL. Written as DNA, the CDR3 is TGTGACAGCAGCTTATCGGCTCTTGAGCAGTTCCTC.

Notes on this clonotype: The conserved phenylalanine or tryptophan is not found at the CDR3 terminus, so this likely reflects a read error. The gene calls are TRBV5-1 and TRBJ2-1; D is unresolved. Trimming pared 7 bases from V and 3 bases from J, leaving 8 bases between. CDR1 is SGHRS, CDR2 YFSETQ, per germline. The CDR3 totals 12 residues. The CDR3, as DNA: TGCGCCAGCCACTCAAGCTACAATGAGCAGTTCCTC. This encodes CASHSSYNEQFL.

A remark on this clonotype: A read error may be the cause here, since a much bigger clone is one base away. The V call is TRBV6-1, the J call TRBJ2-7; 7 nucleotides align to TRBD1. CDR1 is MNHNS and CDR2 is SASEGT in the germline V gene. The CDR3 extends over 14 amino acids. The CDR3 coding sequence is TGTGCCAGCAGTGAATGGACAGGCGCCTACGAGCAGTGCTTC. Translation: CASSEWTGAYEQCF.

As to this clonotype: Possible read error: a much larger clone is one base away. V usage is TRBV4-2 and J usage is TRBJ1-2; D is unresolved. The CDR3 is made up of 14 amino acids. Germline V gives CDR1 LGHNA, CDR2 YNFKEQ. CDR3 sequence (DNA): TGTGCCAGCAGCCAAGACCAGGCCTCCTATGACTACACCTTC. Its translation is CASSQDQASYDYTF.

Worth noting for this clonotype: This may arise from a read error, as a much more abundant clone is one base away. The conserved phenylalanine or tryptophan is not found at the CDR3 terminus, so this likely reflects a read error. J is TRBJ2-1 and V is TRBV4-1; D uncertain. Trimming removed 0 bases at V and 4 bases at J, with 10 bases between. CDR3 size: 15 residues. Germline V gene lookup returns CDR1 MGHRA and CDR2 YSYEKL. This CDR3 is CASSQDAWQYNEQFL. CDR3 DNA sequence: TGCGCCAGCAGCCAAGATGCGTGGCAGTACAATGAGCAGTTCCTC.

This clonotype has a single count. A read error may explain this, as a much larger clone is one base away. J is TRBJ2-2 and V is TRBV14; D unclear. CDR3 length: 14 residues. The V gene's germline CDR1 is SGHDN and CDR2 FVKESK. Here the CDR3 reads CASGQDMDTGELFF. The CDR3 DNA sequence: TGTGCCAGCGGCCAAGATATGGACACCGGGGAGCTGTTTTTT.

Notes on this clonotype: Being one base from a much bigger clone, this may be a read error. The rearrangement uses TRBV6-1 and TRBJ2-7, with D possibly being TRBD1 (6 bases). The CDR3 is made up of 15 amino acids. Germline V gene lookup returns CDR1 MNHNS and CDR2 SASEGT. This CDR3 reads CASSVWTETVYGQYF. The CDR3 DNA is TGTGCCAGCAGTGTATGGACAGAGACCGTCTACGGGCAGTACTTC.

Details on this clonotype: One end of the junction does not line up with germline, which may come from a read error. The chain joins TRBV30 to TRBJ2-5; 9 nucleotides align to TRBD1. CDR3 length equals 14 residues. CDR1 GTSNPN and CDR2 SVGIG come from the germline V gene (reference sequence). The CDR3 DNA is TGTGCCTGGAGCCGGGACAGGGACCAAGAGACCCAGCACTTC. Its protein is CAWSRDRDQETQHF. The complete variable domain, with remaining parts taken from reference TRBV30 and TRBJ2-5, reads SQTIHQWPATLVQPVGSPLSLECTVEGTSNPNLYWYRQAAGRGLQLLFYSVGIGQISSEVPQNLSASRPQDRQFILSSKKLLLSDSGFYLCAWSRDRDQETQHFGPGTRLLVL.